This T cell receptor beta chain was profiled in a study of blood T cells in healthy people across ages. Study results and limitations: As naive T cell percentage varied, TCR beta diversity correlated strongly with it. Diversity estimates from one million T cells were considered underestimates.

Remarks on this clonotype: Its matching antigen is unknown.

The V end lost 0 bases, the J end lost 3 bases, and 11 bases lay between the germline ends. Germline V lookup: CDR1 DFQATT, CDR2 SNEGSKA (reference sequence). The CDR3 is 14 residues long. Primed by a sample-barcoded 5' primer and a J-beta primer mix, a second PCR proceeded for 7 to 11 cycles. Through a template-switch adaptor with 12 random nucleotides, each cDNA molecule received a tag. A single record per CDR3 protein comes from TCRdb applying MiXCR to the 5' RACE reads. The table records hundreds of thousands of distinct CDR3 sequences, roughly 44% of them present only once. Each donor's blood draw was roughly 9.5 milliliters of peripheral blood.

Sample: blood. The rearrangement uses TRBV20-1 and TRBJ1-2, with D maybe TRBD1 (6 bases). The sequence derives from a man aged 55 to 69 in good health. This CDR3 reads CSARDSDRDYGYTF. CDR3 DNA sequence: TGCAGTGCTAGAGATTCGGACAGAGACTATGGCTACACCTTC.